This TCR beta chain was retrieved from a study of T cell responses to AZD1222 COVID-19 vaccine. Regarding the study as a whole: Variant regions that are unmutated are reportedly the target of nearly half of spike-specific TCRs. Females outnumbered males among donors, who were mostly white British; clonal diversity was possibly underestimated. With dominance at 160-218 and 743-854, vaccine-associated CD4 TCRs spanned spike. Seropositive status at baseline applied to only a handful of AZD1222 recipients.

This table comes from immunoSEQ multiplex PCR, and its TCRdb copy is limited to in-frame clones, with some not included. The repertoire holds tens of thousands of clones, with 89% as singletons. Details on this clone: What it binds is unknown.

Material: peripheral blood, obtained 28 days after the second AZD1222 dose. This TCR was recovered from an adult who received the AZD1222 COVID-19 vaccine.

The CDR3 loop is CASSSTGSWGETQYF. The DNA for the CDR3 is TGTGCCAGCAGCTCGACAGGATCCTGGGGTGAGACCCAGTACTTC. This sequence joins TRBV7-9 and TRBJ2-5, with D possibly TRBD1 on 6 matching bases. The CDR3 length is 15 residues. Germline V CDR1 and CDR2: SEHNR, FQNEAQ (reference sequence). Deletions cut 4 bases from V and 5 bases from J, with 17 bases between.